This entry lists 12 T cell receptor beta chains sequenced from one sample in a study of cytomegalovirus exposure and HLA in healthy donors. PCR employed 60 Vbeta and 13 Jbeta primers. Method: immunoSEQ multiplex PCR; TCRdb's copy keeps in-frame clones and lacks some. The sample has approximately 150,000 clones, 50% to 75% seen once. Sequences were obtained from PBMCs. Source of these receptors: a woman aged 55-75 years in good health and CMV-seropositive.

V gene TRBV20-1 combines with J gene TRBJ2-4; weak D call: TRBD1 (5 bases). The V end was cut by 3 bases, the J end by 13 bases, with 10 bases between. The CDR3 consists of 10 residues. Germline V gene lookup returns CDR1 DFQATT and CDR2 SNEGSKA (reference sequence). The CDR3: CSASETEQYF. The CDR3 DNA reads TGCAGTGCTAGTGAGACAGAGCAGTACTTC.

V and J are TRBV28 and TRBJ1-2; no definite D call. The CDR3 extends over 16 amino acids. Germline CDR1 MDHEN, CDR2 SYDVKM. V was cut by 5 bases and J by 4 bases, with 20 bases left in between. The CDR3 coding sequence is TGTGCCAGCAGTCCCAACCTAGGTATTCGGGGCTATGGCTACACCTTC. Protein product: CASSPNLGIRGYGYTF.

This clone occurred a few times. CDR3 DNA: TGTGCCAGCAGTGCACTAGGCCGCAATGAGCAGTTCTTC. Its translation is CASSALGRNEQFF. The chain has TRBV7-2 and TRBJ2-1, with a weak D call TRBD2 (5 bases). The CDR3 is 13 amino acids. The V gene lost 6 bases and the J gene lost 6 bases, with 12 bases spanning the gap. Looked up from germline, CDR1 is SGHTA and CDR2 is FQGNSA.

The rearrangement joins TRBV4-2 to TRBJ2-2; D possibly corresponds to TRBD1 (5 bases). Trimming took off 0 bases at V and 8 bases at J, with 13 bases between the two ends. From germline, CDR1 is LGHNA and CDR2 YNFKEQ. The CDR3 contains 15 residues. CDR3: CASSQETGSGGELFF. The CDR3 DNA follows: TGTGCCAGCAGCCAAGAAACAGGTAGTGGTGGGGAGCTGTTTTTT.

This clone occurred a few times. The chain recombines TRBV9 with TRBJ2-5; TRBD2 agrees at 15 bases. V shed 3 bases, J shed 5 bases, and the junction held 2 bases outside the gene matches. Germline CDR1 and CDR2: SGDLS and YYNGEE. The CDR3 totals 15 residues. Here the CDR3 reads CASSGGTSGGETQYF. In DNA form, the CDR3 reads TGTGCCAGCAGCGGGGGGACTAGCGGGGGGGAGACCCAGTACTTC.

This chain joins TRBV5-4 and TRBJ2-5; D gene uncertain. Trimming removed 0 bases from V and 0 bases from J, with 6 bases in between. CDR3 size: 14 residues. Germline CDR1 SGHNT, CDR2 YYREEE (reference sequence). CDR3 loop: CASSLAQYQETQYF. In DNA form, the CDR3 reads TGTGCCAGCAGCTTGGCTCAGTACCAAGAGACCCAGTACTTC.

The chain couples TRBV28 to TRBJ2-7; 9 positions match TRBD1. V shed 2 bases, J shed 2 bases, and the junction held 10 bases outside the gene matches. Germline V gene data show CDR1 as MDHEN and CDR2 as SYDVKM. The CDR3 totals 17 residues. The CDR3 DNA follows: TGTGCCAGCAGTTTAGAAAGGGGACAGGGCTTGACCTACGAGCAGTACTTC. Its translation is CASSLERGQGLTYEQYF.

The chain recombines TRBV11-2 with TRBJ2-7, with a possible D match to TRBD1 (6 bases). This CDR3 is 15 amino acids long. The germline V and J ends were trimmed by 5 bases and 1 base, with 15 bases remaining between them. Germline V gene data show CDR1 as SGHAT and CDR2 as FQNNGV. The CDR3 bases are TGTGCCAGCAGCCCCTTAATAGGGGGATCCTACGAGCAGTACTTC. It yields the protein CASSPLIGGSYEQYF.

In its sample, this clone was seen once. This chain links TRBV28 with TRBJ2-2; 7 bases fit TRBD2. With V trimmed by 5 bases and J by 2 bases, 8 bases remained unmatched. Germline assignment: CDR1 MDHEN and CDR2 SYDVKM. The CDR3 is made up of 16 amino acids. The CDR3 sequence is CASSPGGKPNTGELFF. As DNA, the CDR3 is TGTGCCAGCAGTCCCGGGGGGAAGCCAAACACCGGGGAGCTGTTTTTT.

Note on this clone: In the same sample, other DNA sequences code for this CDR3. V is TRBV28 and J is TRBJ2-7, with 9 bases aligning to TRBD2. The CDR3 consists of 13 residues. Germline trimming cut 6 bases from V and 1 base from J; bases unmatched to any gene: 1. Germline V lookup: CDR1 MDHEN, CDR2 SYDVKM. CDR3 nucleotide sequence: TGTGCCAGCAGACTAGCGGGTTCCTACGAGCAGTACTTC. This gives the protein CASRLAGSYEQYF.

This clone was observed a few times. The chain combines TRBV4-1 with TRBJ2-7; D uncertain. The germline gives CDR1 MGHRA, CDR2 YSYEKL. Trimming shortened V by 0 bases and J by 6 bases, and 9 bases separated the two germline ends. The CDR3 covers 13 residues. The CDR3 sequence is CASSQDIRVEQYF. CDR3 DNA: TGCGCCAGCAGCCAAGATATACGGGTCGAGCAGTACTTC.

This clone was detected once. The V and J genes are TRBV4-2 and TRBJ2-1; 9 bases match TRBD1. CDR3 length equals 17 residues. Germline V CDR1 and CDR2: LGHNA, YNFKEQ. Germline trimming cut 5 bases from V and 7 bases from J; bases unmatched to any gene: 15. DNA for the CDR3: TGTGCCAGCAGCACTGGGACAGGGAATTCTCCATGGAATGAGCAGTTCTTC. It is translated as CASSTGTGNSPWNEQFF.